This T cell receptor beta chain was identified in a study of T cell responses to AZD1222 COVID-19 vaccine. CDR3 length: 15 residues. Germline CDR1 reads SGHVS; CDR2 reads FQNEAQ. Trimming pared 0 bases from V and 1 base from J, leaving 9 bases between. In the case of this clone: Its antigen is unknown.

Method: immunoSEQ multiplex PCR; TCRdb's copy keeps in-frame clones and lacks some. The profile shows over 75,000 clones, roughly 90% of them singletons. Study-level results: Only 6 or 7 individuals given AZD1222 were seropositive at baseline. Among the donors, most were white British and more were female, and clonal diversity was possibly underestimated. Reports indicate that nearly half of spike-specific TCRs are directed at unmutated variant regions. Spike-specific TCR breadth and depth were elevated following two AZD1222 doses.

This specimen consisted of peripheral blood, obtained on day 0 of AZD1222 vaccination. The source of this sequence is an adult in good health. The V gene is TRBV7-8, the J gene TRBJ1-1, with no clear D. The CDR3 region has the DNA TGTGCCAGCAGCTTAGCAGGGTTTAGGAACACTGAAGCTTTCTTT. It codes for CASSLAGFRNTEAFF.